What follows are 17 T cell receptor beta chains derived from one specimen sequenced in a study of T cell responses to AZD1222 COVID-19 vaccine. Libraries were prepared by immunoSEQ multiplex PCR; TCRdb keeps only in-frame clonotypes and omits some of them. The table lists under 130,000 clones, around 89% of them singletons. The material sequenced was peripheral blood, taken on day 0 of AZD1222 vaccination. These receptors all come from an adult in good health.

The chain couples TRBV5-1 to TRBJ2-1; the D is unclear. The CDR3 spans 16 residues. V shed 0 bases and J shed 8 bases, with 18 bases lying between them. Germline values: CDR1 SGHRS, CDR2 YFSETQ. CDR3 protein: CASSLGLIPYGDEQFF. For the CDR3, the DNA is TGCGCCAGCAGCTTGGGGCTGATACCGTATGGCGATGAGCAGTTCTTC.

The chain has TRBV5-1 and TRBJ2-2; D tentatively fits TRBD1 or TRBD2 (5 bases each). Per germline, CDR1 SGHRS and CDR2 YFSETQ. The CDR3 is 16 residues long. V lost 0 bases to trimming and J lost 0 bases, with 9 bases between them. The CDR3 sequence is CASSLAGTANTGELFF. For the CDR3, the DNA is TGCGCCAGCAGCTTGGCCGGGACCGCGAACACCGGGGAGCTGTTTTTT.

This rearrangement joins TRBV19 to TRBJ1-3; 9 bases line up with TRBD1. Unmatched junction bases numbered 5, after V lost 7 bases and J lost 1 base. Per germline, CDR1 LNHDA and CDR2 SQIVND (reference sequence). The CDR3 consists of 15 residues. The CDR3 nucleotides read TGTGCCAGTACGGTTGGGACAGGGTCTGGAAACACCATATATTTT. Translation gives CASTVGTGSGNTIYF.

Notes on this clone: This CDR3 is also generated by other DNA sequences in the sample. The chain links TRBV10-2 to TRBJ2-3, with D unclear. The germline V gene encodes CDR1 WSHSY and CDR2 SAAADI. The CDR3 is 11 residues long. V was shortened by 5 bases and J by 4 bases, with 4 bases between the two germline ends. The CDR3 nucleotides read TGCGCCAGCAGTTTCGCAGATACGCAGTATTTT. This translates into CASSFADTQYF.

The chain joins TRBV11-3 to TRBJ2-2, with 9 positions matching TRBD1. The V segment lost 5 bases and the J segment 5 bases; nucleotides outside the gene matches: 15. There are 18 residues in the CDR3. The V gene's germline CDR1 is SGHNT and CDR2 YENEEA. In DNA form, the CDR3 reads TGTGCCAGCAGCGCAAATAATCGGGACAGGGCAAGGACCGGGGAGCTGTTTTTT. This encodes CASSANNRDRARTGELFF.

The rearrangement joins TRBV19 to TRBJ2-7, with D uncertain. Germline V CDR1 and CDR2: LNHDA, SQIVND (reference sequence). The CDR3 is 13 residues long. V gave up 3 bases and J gave up 6 bases, with 12 bases separating them. CDR3 region: CASSILGFGEQYF. Written as DNA, the CDR3 is TGTGCCAGTAGTATTTTGGGGTTCGGCGAGCAGTACTTC.

This chain connects TRBV28 to TRBJ2-7; 14 positions agree with TRBD2. The V segment lost 8 bases and the J segment 1 base; nucleotides outside the gene matches: 13. This CDR3 comprises 18 residues. The germline gives CDR1 MDHEN, CDR2 SYDVKM. In DNA form, the CDR3 reads TGTGCCAGCCGTGGACTAGCGGGAGGTAGAGGGGGGTCCTACGAGCAGTACTTC. This codes for CASRGLAGGRGGSYEQYF.

The gene calls are TRBV5-1 and TRBJ1-3; 10 bases line up with TRBD1. Germline CDR1 is SGHRS and CDR2 is YFSETQ. This CDR3 has 20 residues. Trimming cost V 2 bases and J 0 bases; bases outside gene matches: 14. CDR3 DNA: TGCGCCAGCAGCTTAGGTAGTTGGGACAGGGGCGAATTCTCTGGAAACACCATATATTTT. Its protein product is CASSLGSWDRGEFSGNTIYF.

Concerning this clone: One junction end disagrees with the germline gene, perhaps due to a read error. The CDR3 is CASREAGGNEQFF. As DNA, the CDR3 is TGTGCTAGCAGAGAAGCGGGGGGGAATGAGCAGTTCTTC. This chain joins TRBV7-7 and TRBJ2-1, with TRBD2 matching 10 bases. Germline CDR1 is SSHAT and CDR2 is FNYEAQ (reference sequence). The CDR3 covers 13 residues. The full variable domain, in which reference TRBV7-7 and TRBJ2-1 provide the parts outside the CDR3, is GAGVSQSPRYKVTKRGQDVTLRCDPISSHATLYWYQQALGQGPEFLTYFNYEAQPDKSGLPSDRFSAERPEGSISTLTIQRTEQRDSAMYRCASREAGGNEQFFGPGTRLTVL.

The CDR3 DNA is TGTGCCAGCAGTTTGGGTAGGTGGACACATAGCTCCTACGAGCAGTACTTC. Translation gives CASSLGRWTHSSYEQYF. The chain has TRBV28 and TRBJ2-7; the D gene is possibly TRBD1 (5 bases). CDR3 size: 17 residues. V was pared by 3 bases and J by 0 bases, with 18 bases between. Looked up from germline, CDR1 is MDHEN and CDR2 is SYDVKM.

Note on this clone: At one boundary the junction diverges from the germline segment, which might be a read error. The chain is built from TRBV7-8 and TRBJ1-3; D remains ambiguous. The germline V gene encodes CDR1 SGHVS and CDR2 FQNEAQ. The CDR3 totals 14 residues. CDR3 protein: CASSLLVSRNTIYF. In nucleotides, the CDR3 is TGTGCCAGCAGCTTACTTGTCTCTAGAAACACCATATATTTT.

V is TRBV19 and J is TRBJ1-6; tentative D call: TRBD1 (6 bases). CDR1 and CDR2 from the germline V gene are LNHDA and SQIVND (reference sequence). Trimming pared 7 bases from V and 6 bases from J, leaving 19 bases between. The CDR3 consists of 16 residues. For the CDR3, the DNA is TGTGCCAGTAATTATGGTGCAGGGGCCAGTAATTCACCCCTCCACTTT. This codes for CASNYGAGASNSPLHF.

The gene calls are TRBV5-8 and TRBJ1-5, with a tentative D call TRBD1 (5 bases). CDR1 and CDR2 from the germline V gene are SGHTS and YDEGEE. The CDR3 length is 13 residues. Trimming left V 5 bases short and J 5 bases short, with 11 bases between. Here the CDR3 DNA reads TGTGCCAGCAGGGGTCAGGGTTATCAGCCCCAGCATTTT. Translation gives CASRGQGYQPQHF. The whole variable domain, filled in from reference TRBV5-8 and TRBJ1-5, reads EAGVTQSPTHLIKTRGQQATLRCSPISGHTSVYWYQQALGLGLQFLLWYDEGEERNRGNFPPRFSGRQFPNYSSELNVNALELEDSALYLCASRGQGYQPQHFGDGTRLSIL.

The chain employs TRBV28 and TRBJ1-2, with D tentatively TRBD1 (6 bases). This CDR3 contains 12 residues. In germline, CDR1 is MDHEN, CDR2 SYDVKM. V was cut by 3 bases and J by 9 bases, with 11 bases left in between. This CDR3 is CASSFQGLSYTF. Here the CDR3 DNA reads TGTGCCAGCAGTTTCCAGGGGTTGAGCTACACCTTC.

V and J are TRBV27 and TRBJ1-1; maybe TRBD1 (5 bases). Per germline, CDR1 MNHEY and CDR2 SMNVEV (reference sequence). V lost 6 bases to trimming and J lost 11 bases, with 19 bases between them. This CDR3 comprises 13 residues. The CDR3 region is CASSQGVAGGAFF. The CDR3 DNA follows: TGTGCCAGCAGCCAAGGGGTAGCCGGCGGGGCTTTCTTT.

The chain employs TRBV16 and TRBJ2-7; D not resolved. The CDR3 is 12 amino acids. Between the trimmed V and J ends, which lost 0 bases and 4 bases, there was a span of 4 bases. Germline values: CDR1 KGHSY, CDR2 FQNENV. In DNA, the CDR3 is TGTGCCAGCAGCCAATCGGGGTACGAGCAGTACTTC. It encodes CASSQSGYEQYF.

The V and J genes are TRBV27 and TRBJ1-1; 7 nucleotides match TRBD1. CDR3 length: 14 amino acids. Germline V lookup: CDR1 MNHEY, CDR2 SMNVEV (reference sequence). V shed 5 bases and J 6 bases; nucleotides not matched to a gene: 9. CDR3 region: CASSLQGERSEAFF. The CDR3 nucleotides read TGTGCCAGCAGTCTTCAGGGGGAGAGGTCTGAAGCTTTCTTT.